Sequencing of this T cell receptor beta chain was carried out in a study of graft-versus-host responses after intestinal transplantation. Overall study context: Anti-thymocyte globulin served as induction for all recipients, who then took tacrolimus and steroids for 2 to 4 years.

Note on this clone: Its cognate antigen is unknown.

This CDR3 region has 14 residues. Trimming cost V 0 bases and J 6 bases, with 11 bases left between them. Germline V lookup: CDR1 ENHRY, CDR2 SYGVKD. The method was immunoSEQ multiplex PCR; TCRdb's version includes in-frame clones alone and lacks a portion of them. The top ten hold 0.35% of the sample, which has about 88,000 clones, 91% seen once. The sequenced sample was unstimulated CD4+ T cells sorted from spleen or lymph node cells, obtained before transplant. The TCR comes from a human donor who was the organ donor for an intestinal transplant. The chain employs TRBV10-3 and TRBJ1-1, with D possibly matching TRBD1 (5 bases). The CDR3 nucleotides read TGTGCCATCAGTGAGTCGGTGGGGCCTCCTGAAGCTTTCTTT. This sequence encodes CAISESVGPPEAFF.